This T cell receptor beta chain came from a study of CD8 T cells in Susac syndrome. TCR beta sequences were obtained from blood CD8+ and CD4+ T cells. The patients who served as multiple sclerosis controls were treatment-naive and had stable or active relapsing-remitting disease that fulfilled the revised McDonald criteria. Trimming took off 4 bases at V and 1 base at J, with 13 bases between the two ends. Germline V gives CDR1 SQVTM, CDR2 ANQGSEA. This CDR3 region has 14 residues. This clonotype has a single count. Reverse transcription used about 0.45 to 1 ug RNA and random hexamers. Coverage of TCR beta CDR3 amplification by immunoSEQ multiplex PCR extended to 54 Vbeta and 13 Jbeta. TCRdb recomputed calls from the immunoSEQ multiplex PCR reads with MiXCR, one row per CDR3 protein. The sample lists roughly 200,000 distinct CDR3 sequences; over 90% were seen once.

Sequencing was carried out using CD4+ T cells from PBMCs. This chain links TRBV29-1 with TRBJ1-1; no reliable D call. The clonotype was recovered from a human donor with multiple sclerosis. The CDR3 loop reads CSVVPFGRNTEAFF. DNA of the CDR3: TGCAGCGTTGTTCCGTTTGGGAGGAACACTGAAGCTTTCTTT.